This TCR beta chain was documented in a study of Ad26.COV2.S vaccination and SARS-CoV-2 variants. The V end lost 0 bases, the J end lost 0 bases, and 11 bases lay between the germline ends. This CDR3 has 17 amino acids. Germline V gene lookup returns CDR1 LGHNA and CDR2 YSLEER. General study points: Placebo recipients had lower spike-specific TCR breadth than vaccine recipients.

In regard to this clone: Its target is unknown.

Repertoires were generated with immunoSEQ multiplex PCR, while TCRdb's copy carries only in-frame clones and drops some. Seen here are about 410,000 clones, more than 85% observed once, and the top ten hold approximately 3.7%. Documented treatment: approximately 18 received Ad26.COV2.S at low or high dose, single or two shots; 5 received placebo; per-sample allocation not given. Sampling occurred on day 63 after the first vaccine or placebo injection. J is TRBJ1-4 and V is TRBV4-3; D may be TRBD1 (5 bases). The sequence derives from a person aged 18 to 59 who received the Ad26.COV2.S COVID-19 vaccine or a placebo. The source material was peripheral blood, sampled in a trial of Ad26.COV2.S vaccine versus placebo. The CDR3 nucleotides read TGCGCCAGCAGCCAAGATATAGGGGCTGCAACTAATGAAAAACTGTTTTTT. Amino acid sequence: CASSQDIGAATNEKLFF.